A selection of T cell receptor beta chains follows, all from one sample in a study of vaccination effects on CD4 cells after COVID-19. Profiling relied on immunoSEQ multiplex PCR, and the TCRdb table lists in-frame clones only, not all of them. The table lists almost 40,000 clones, roughly 87% of them singletons, with just under 3% in the top ten. The antigens these receptors bind are not known. The source was CD4+ T cells from PBMCs cultured without peptide, collected before COVID-19 vaccination. The receptors derive from a human donor who received a COVID-19 vaccine. CDR3s include the opening cysteine and the closing phenylalanine or tryptophan. A D gene is named only where the DNA matches it firmly. Clone size appears in some rows only: once, few, many, or a class for an expanded clone.

J gene	D gene	V gene	clone size	CDR3 DNA	CDR3 protein
TRBJ2-6	TRBD1	TRBV4-1	-	TGCGCCAGCAGCCCGGACAGGGATTGGTCTGGGGCCAACGTCCTGACTTTC	CASSPDRDWSGANVLTF
TRBJ1-5	-	TRBV28	-	TGTGCCAGCACAGATAGCAATCAGCCCCAGCATTTT	CASTDSNQPQHF
TRBJ1-5	-	TRBV6-2/TRBV6-3	-	TGTGCCAGCAGTAACCCAAATCAGCCCCAGCATTTT	CASSNPNQPQHF
TRBJ2-3	-	TRBV5-1	-	TGCGCCAGCAGCCCCTCGTCAATTGGCACAGATACGCAGTATTTT	CASSPSSIGTDTQYF
TRBJ2-3	-	TRBV7-3	-	TGTGCCAGCAGCGAGGGGACCACCGGAGATACGCAGTATTTT	CASSEGTTGDTQYF
TRBJ2-2	-	TRBV2	-	TGTGCCAGCAGTGAACGGCAGGGAGACACCGGGGAGCTGTTTTTT	CASSERQGDTGELFF
TRBJ1-1	-	TRBV6-5	-	TGTGCCAGCAGTTACGGGGGCTTGAACACTGAAGCTTTCTTT	CASSYGGLNTEAFF
TRBJ2-5	TRBD2	TRBV5-1	-	TGCGCCAGCAGCTTGGTACCCGGGGGGGTCATAGAGACCCAGTACTTC	CASSLVPGGVIETQYF
TRBJ2-3	-	TRBV10-1	once	TGCGCCAGCAGTGAGAACCTATCGAGAGGGCAGTATTTT	CASSENLSRGQYF
TRBJ2-1	TRBD1	TRBV5-1	-	TGCGCCAGCAGCTCGGGCGGACAGGGTTTCAATGAGCAGTTCTTC	CASSSGGQGFNEQFF
TRBJ1-3	TRBD1	TRBV9	-	TGTGCCAGCAGCGCGGGGGGAGCAGGGACAGGGCGCACTGGAAACACCATATATTTT	CASSAGGAGTGRTGNTIYF
TRBJ2-1	-	TRBV11-3	-	TGTGCCAGCAGCTTACCCGTGGGGGCCCCGGTCTTC	CASSLPVGAPVF
TRBJ2-5	-	TRBV3-1/TRBV3-2	-	TGTGCCAGCAGCCGGGGACACCAAGAGACCCAGTACTTC	CASSRGHQETQYF
TRBJ1-2	-	TRBV12-3/TRBV12-4	-	TGTGCCAGCAGTCTTGGGGGCGTAGGGGGCTACACCTTC	CASSLGGVGGYTF
TRBJ1-4	TRBD1	TRBV7-9	few	TGTGCCAGCAGCTTGGACAGGGGAGTATCAGCCCTTTCGAATGAAAAACTGTTTTTT	CASSLDRGVSALSNEKLFF
TRBJ1-1	-	TRBV5-8	-	TGTGCCAGCAGCTTTGGGAGGAGGTATCATGAAGCTTTCTTT	CASSFGRRYHEAFF
TRBJ1-4	-	TRBV3-1/TRBV3-2	-	TGTGCCAGCAGCCTGCAGGGTATTGGAAAACTGTTTTTT	CASSLQGIGKLFF
TRBJ2-1	-	TRBV5-4	-	TGTGCCAGCAGCTTGGATGTGAGCGGAGACAATGAGCAGTTCTTC	CASSLDVSGDNEQFF
TRBJ2-3	-	TRBV29-1	-	TGCAGCGTTGACGGGGACCTCCCCCCAGATACGCAGTATTTT	CSVDGDLPPDTQYF
TRBJ1-5	-	TRBV6-4	-	TGTGCCAGCAGCAGTGGGGTTGGGCCCCAGCATTTT	CASSSGVGPQHF
TRBJ1-3	TRBD1	TRBV29-1	-	TGCAGCGTTGGGGACAGCTCTGGAAACACCATATATTTT	CSVGDSSGNTIYF
TRBJ2-6	-	TRBV25-1	once	TGTGCCAGCAGTGAATCCCCAGGGGCGAACTCTGGGGCCAACGTCCTGACTTTC	CASSESPGANSGANVLTF
TRBJ2-3	TRBD2	TRBV3-1/TRBV3-2	-	TGTGCCAGCAGCCACTATAGGACTAGCGGGGGGGCCTCGAGCACAGATACGCAGTATTTT	CASSHYRTSGGASSTDTQYF
TRBJ2-3	TRBD1	TRBV14	-	TGTGCCAGCAGCCCTTTAGACCACAGGGGCGCGGATACGCAGTATTTT	CASSPLDHRGADTQYF
TRBJ2-2	TRBD2	TRBV7-3	-	TGTGCCAGCAGCTCGGGACTAGCGGGGGGGGGCACCGGGGAGCTGTTTTTT	CASSSGLAGGGTGELFF
TRBJ1-1	-	TRBV3-1/TRBV3-2	-	TGTGCCAGCAGCCTCAAGCAGGGGAGGGGGACTGAAGCTTTCTTT	CASSLKQGRGTEAFF
TRBJ2-5	TRBD1	TRBV3-1/TRBV3-2	-	TGTGCCAGCAGCCAAGCGGACAGGGCAGAGACCCAGTACTTC	CASSQADRAETQYF
TRBJ1-6	-	TRBV21-1	-	TGTGCCAGCAGCAAAGCGGGGTCACCCCTCCACTTT	CASSKAGSPLHF
TRBJ2-3	-	TRBV7-9	-	TGTGCCAGCAGCCGAGATGGTGGTACGCAGTATTTT	CASSRDGGTQYF